These 11 T cell receptor beta chains were sequenced from one sample in a study of cytomegalovirus exposure and HLA in healthy donors. The PCR made use of 60 Vbeta and 13 Jbeta primers. Data came from immunoSEQ multiplex PCR; TCRdb stores just in-frame clones and leaves some out. The sample carries roughly 160,000 clones, around 75% recorded once. Sample: PBMCs. These receptors originate from a female donor in good health and CMV-seronegative.

This clone was seen a few times. The V gene is TRBV18, the J gene TRBJ1-1, with D possibly TRBD1 on 6 matching bases. From germline, CDR1 is KGHSH and CDR2 LQKENI. The ends were cut back, 2 bases at V and 4 bases at J, with 14 bases in the middle. The CDR3 contains 15 residues. CDR3 protein: CASSPSPGVVTEAFF. The CDR3 bases are TGTGCCAGCTCACCATCCCCAGGGGTGGTCACTGAAGCTTTCTTT.

The V call is TRBV5-4, the J call TRBJ2-7, with D perhaps matching TRBD2 (6 bases). The CDR3 has 15 residues. V was clipped by 4 bases and J by 0 bases, with 14 bases between them. CDR1 is SGHNT and CDR2 is YYREEE in the germline V gene (reference sequence). In DNA, the CDR3 is TGTGCCAGCAGCCGGAATAGCGGACTCTCCTACGAGCAGTACTTC. It yields the protein CASSRNSGLSYEQYF.

The chain joins TRBV13 to TRBJ1-1, with 8 nucleotides matching TRBD1. There are 16 residues in the CDR3. In germline, CDR1 is PRHDT, CDR2 FYEKMQ (reference sequence). The V and J ends lost 0 bases and 5 bases, in that order; junction bases with no gene match: 8. The CDR3 sequence: CASSLGETGEGTEAFF. CDR3 bases: TGTGCCAGCAGCTTAGGGGAGACAGGGGAGGGAACTGAAGCTTTCTTT.

The chain couples TRBV6-5 to TRBJ1-2; 11 bases agree with TRBD1. The CDR3 loop spans 16 amino acids. J was trimmed by 2 bases and V by 0 bases; bases with no gene match: 2. Germline V lookup: CDR1 MNHEY, CDR2 SVGAGI. CDR3 coding DNA: TGTGCCAGCAGTTACTCCGGGACAGGGGGAAACTATGGCTACACCTTC. Its translation is CASSYSGTGGNYGYTF.

The chain couples TRBV7-3 to TRBJ2-3; no clear D gene. Germline V gene data show CDR1 as SGHTA and CDR2 as FQGTGA. Trimming removed 5 bases at V and 3 bases at J, with 12 bases between. CDR3 length equals 14 residues. The CDR3 region has the DNA TGTGCCAGCAGCCAGTATTCGAGGACAGATACGCAGTATTTT. It encodes CASSQYSRTDTQYF.

The chain is built from TRBV9 and TRBJ2-7; TRBD2 agrees at 10 bases. CDR1 is SGDLS, CDR2 YYNGEE, per germline. The CDR3 has 16 amino acids. Trimming removed 4 bases from V and 3 bases from J; junction bases left unmatched: 10. This chain's CDR3 is CASSPSSGRTGYEQYF. The CDR3 DNA reads as TGTGCCAGCAGCCCAAGTAGCGGGAGGACGGGCTACGAGCAGTACTTC.

The V gene is TRBV28, the J gene TRBJ1-3; D is uncertain. This CDR3 comprises 16 residues. CDR1 is MDHEN, CDR2 SYDVKM, per germline. V was pared by 2 bases and J by 2 bases, with 13 bases between. The CDR3 spells CASSLGRSSPGNTIYF. In DNA form, the CDR3 reads TGTGCCAGCAGTTTAGGCAGATCTTCCCCTGGAAACACCATATATTTT. Variable domain in full (rest from reference TRBV28 and TRBJ1-3): DVKVTQSSRYLVKRTGEKVFLECVQDMDHENMFWYRQDPGLGLRLIYFSYDVKMKEKGDIPEGYSVSREKKERFSLILESASTNQTSMYLCASSLGRSSPGNTIYFGEGSWLTVV.

This chain joins TRBV28 and TRBJ2-5, with D possibly being TRBD1 (5 bases). The CDR3 has 12 amino acids. Germline V gene sequence: CDR1 MDHEN, CDR2 SYDVKM. V shed 6 bases and J shed 4 bases, with 9 bases lying between them. The CDR3 is CASSSQGETQYF. The CDR3 DNA sequence: TGTGCCAGCAGCAGCCAGGGAGAGACCCAGTACTTC.

The chain carries TRBV30 and TRBJ1-4; D not resolved. Trimming shortened V by 3 bases and J by 11 bases, and 13 bases separated the two germline ends. Per germline, CDR1 GTSNPN and CDR2 SVGIG (reference sequence). This CDR3 is 12 amino acids long. DNA for the CDR3: TGTGCCTGGAGGGATCCGGGAGGGAAACTGTTTTTT. It codes for CAWRDPGGKLFF.

This chain connects TRBV6-5 to TRBJ1-1; a weak D match, TRBD1 (5 bases). CDR1 is MNHEY and CDR2 is SVGAGI in the germline V gene. This CDR3 region has 13 residues. V was pared by 3 bases and J by 12 bases, with 17 bases between. The CDR3 protein is CASSYVQARLTFF. The DNA of the CDR3 is TGTGCCAGCAGTTATGTACAGGCCAGGCTCACTTTCTTT.

The chain joins TRBV4-1 to TRBJ2-7; 8 positions match TRBD1. In germline, CDR1 is MGHRA, CDR2 YSYEKL. V gave up 3 bases and J gave up 7 bases; unmatched junction bases: 14. The CDR3 consists of 16 residues. The CDR3 spells CASSQEPGGLTREQYF. In DNA, the CDR3 is TGCGCCAGCAGCCAGGAACCAGGGGGCTTGACGAGAGAGCAGTACTTC.